The 10 T cell receptor beta chains listed next were all sequenced from one sample in a study of blood T cell repertoires in COVID-19. TCRdb's table, derived via immunoSEQ multiplex PCR, lists solely in-frame clones and lacks some. Of around 300,000 clones listed, about 83% are singletons. The source material was peripheral blood. The source of these receptors is a man aged 25-40 years with active or convalescent COVID-19.

The chain is built from TRBV4-1 and TRBJ1-4, with D hard to call. Trimming removed 1 base from V and 8 bases from J, with 11 bases in between. The CDR3 extends over 14 amino acids. Germline-derived CDR1 and CDR2 are MGHRA and YSYEKL. For the CDR3, the DNA is TGCGCCAGCAGCCAAGTATTCTCGAGGGAAAAACTGTTTTTT. It codes for CASSQVFSREKLFF.

The rearrangement joins TRBV5-1 to TRBJ1-4; D possibly corresponds to TRBD1 (6 bases). Trimming cost V 2 bases and J 3 bases, with 11 bases left between them. The germline V gene encodes CDR1 SGHRS and CDR2 YFSETQ. The CDR3 sequence is 15 residues long. In nucleotides, the CDR3 is TGCGCCAGCAGCTTTACAGGGAATCCTAATGAAAAACTGTTTTTT. This translates into CASSFTGNPNEKLFF.

This clone has only one observation. The rearrangement joins TRBV6-5 to TRBJ1-2, with a tentative D call TRBD1 (5 bases). The CDR3 loop spans 13 amino acids. Germline V gives CDR1 MNHEY, CDR2 SVGAGI. Trimming shortened V by 4 bases and J by 8 bases, and 14 bases separated the two germline ends. The CDR3 loop is CASSSQASAGYTF. The CDR3 DNA reads as TGTGCCAGCAGTTCACAGGCAAGCGCGGGCTACACCTTC.

The chain is built from TRBV5-6 and TRBJ1-2; tentatively, D is TRBD1 (5 bases). The V and J ends lost 4 bases and 4 bases respectively, with 20 bases between them. Germline CDR1 SGHDT, CDR2 YYEEEE. This CDR3 is 16 amino acids long. CDR3 coding DNA: TGTGCCAGCAGCCCTGGCATGAGGAGGAGGGGCTATGGCTACACCTTC. Amino acids: CASSPGMRRRGYGYTF.

This rearrangement joins TRBV2 to TRBJ2-1; 14 bases match TRBD2. The V gene's germline CDR1 is SNHLY and CDR2 FYNNEI. The V and J ends lost 6 bases and 12 bases, in that order; junction bases with no gene match: 13. This CDR3 comprises 16 residues. The CDR3 region has the DNA TGTGCCAGCAGGGAATGGGGGACTAGCGGGAGAGTAGGGCAGTTCTTC. Its protein is CASREWGTSGRVGQFF.

As DNA, the CDR3 is TGTGCCAGCAGTATCCGGGGACTAGCCTATGGGGAGACCCAGTACTTC. Protein product: CASSIRGLAYGETQYF. V gene TRBV27 combines with J gene TRBJ2-5, with TRBD2 matching 9 bases. The V gene end was trimmed by 5 bases and the J gene end by 5 bases; junction bases not matched to a gene: 12. Germline V gene sequence: CDR1 MNHEY, CDR2 SMNVEV (reference sequence). The CDR3 contains 16 residues.

The chain uses TRBV6-5 and TRBJ2-2, with 8 bases that match TRBD2. Germline loops: CDR1 MNHEY, CDR2 SVGAGI. Losses at the gene ends were 0 bases for V and 4 bases for J; bases not matched to a gene: 4. The CDR3 covers 16 residues. In nucleotides, the CDR3 is TGTGCCAGCAGTTACTCGTCGGGAGGGCCCACCGGGGAGCTGTTTTTT. It is translated as CASSYSSGGPTGELFF.

The chain carries TRBV6-5 and TRBJ1-1; 9 bases are shared with TRBD1. The CDR3 length is 15 residues. The ends lost 6 bases at V and 4 bases at J; junction bases unmatched: 9. Per the germline V gene, CDR1 is MNHEY and CDR2 is SVGAGI. The CDR3 DNA sequence: TGTGCCAGCAGCCCCATGACAGGGGGGATCACTGAAGCTTTCTTT. Translating it yields CASSPMTGGITEAFF.

The CDR3 protein is CASSFSSGGAAYNEQFF. The CDR3, as DNA: TGCGCCAGCAGCTTCTCTAGCGGGGGGGCTGCCTACAATGAGCAGTTCTTC. This rearrangement joins TRBV5-1 to TRBJ2-1; 12 bases fit TRBD2. Losses at the gene ends were 2 bases for V and 2 bases for J; bases not matched to a gene: 5. The CDR3 length is 17 residues. CDR1 is SGHRS, CDR2 YFSETQ, per germline.

This clone occurred a few times. The chain has TRBV18 and TRBJ2-2; 8 nucleotides agree with TRBD2. The V and J ends lost 0 bases and 3 bases, in that order; junction bases with no gene match: 12. The CDR3 sequence is 19 residues long. Looked up from germline, CDR1 is KGHSH and CDR2 is LQKENI. The CDR3 bases are TGTGCCAGCTCACCACCCAAGGTAGCGGGAAGCAGGGACACCGGGGAGCTGTTTTTT. This gives the protein CASSPPKVAGSRDTGELFF.